The subject of this entry is one T cell receptor (beta chain). Germline CDR1 is SEHNR and CDR2 is FQNEAQ (reference sequence). The CDR3 has 17 amino acids. V lost 5 bases and J lost 7; bases outside the gene matches: 15. This sample was taken from a study of blood T cell repertoires in COVID-19. Study details: Collection of acute and convalescent COVID-19 samples took place in the United States, Italy and Spain. Nucleic acid was either cDNA or gDNA, and it came from T cells, B-cell-depleted T cells, or PBMCs.

Source study methods: Reference gene primer amplification in the assay estimated nucleated cell counts. The assay was immunoSEQ multiplex PCR, and TCRdb's table has in-frame clones only and misses some. That table supplies the V and J calls and clone size; D and trimming were determined from the DNA. Of 150,000 to 200,000 clones listed, approximately 90% are singletons. The sequenced material came from peripheral blood. This TCR was recovered from a man between 65 and 85 years old with active or convalescent COVID-19. This chain connects TRBV7-9 to TRBJ2-1; TRBD1 aligns across 9 bases. CDR3: CASSTNTGTGPLNEQFF. The CDR3 DNA reads TGTGCCAGCAGCACGAATACCGGGACAGGGCCTTTGAATGAGCAGTTCTTC.